This paragraph reports one T cell receptor beta chain. The CDR3 has 15 amino acids. V was clipped by 5 bases and J by 1 base; unmatched bases: 4. CDR1 SGHTA and CDR2 FQGTGA come from the germline V gene. As processed by the authors: Amplification from reference gene primers served as the basis for estimated nucleated cell counts. Profiling relied on immunoSEQ multiplex PCR, and the TCRdb table lists in-frame clones only, not all of them. That table supplies the V and J calls and clone size; D and trimming were determined from the DNA. The sample records just over 50,000 clones, about 86% being singletons. This sample was taken from a study of blood T cell repertoires in COVID-19. Looking at the study overall: From the United States, Italy and Spain came samples of acute and convalescent COVID-19. Sources were T cells, B-cell-depleted T cells, or PBMCs; the material itself was cDNA or gDNA.

The specimen sequenced was peripheral blood. The origin of this receptor is an elderly man with active COVID-19. The chain couples TRBV7-3 to TRBJ2-3; TRBD2 matches at 9 bases. Here the CDR3 DNA reads TGTGCCAGCAGCACACGGACTAGCGGCACAGATACGCAGTATTTT. Its translation: CASSTRTSGTDTQYF.